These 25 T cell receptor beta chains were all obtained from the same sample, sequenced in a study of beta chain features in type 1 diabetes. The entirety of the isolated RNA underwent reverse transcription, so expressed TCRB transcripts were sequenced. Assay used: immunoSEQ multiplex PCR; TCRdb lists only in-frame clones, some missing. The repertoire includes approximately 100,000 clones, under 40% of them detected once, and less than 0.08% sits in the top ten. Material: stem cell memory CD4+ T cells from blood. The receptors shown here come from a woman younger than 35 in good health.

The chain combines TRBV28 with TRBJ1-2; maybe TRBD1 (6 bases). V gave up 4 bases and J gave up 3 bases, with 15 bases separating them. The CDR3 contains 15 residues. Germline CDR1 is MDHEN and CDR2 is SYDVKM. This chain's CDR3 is CASSSLTGSYYGYTF. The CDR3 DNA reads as TGTGCCAGCAGTTCACTAACAGGGAGTTACTATGGCTACACCTTC.

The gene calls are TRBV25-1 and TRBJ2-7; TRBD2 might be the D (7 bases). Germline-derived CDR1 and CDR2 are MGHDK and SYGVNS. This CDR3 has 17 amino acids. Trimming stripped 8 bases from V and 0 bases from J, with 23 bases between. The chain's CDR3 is CASEGGAGDESSYEQYF. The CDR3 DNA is TGTGCCAGCGAGGGGGGGGCGGGGGACGAGAGCTCCTACGAGCAGTACTTC.

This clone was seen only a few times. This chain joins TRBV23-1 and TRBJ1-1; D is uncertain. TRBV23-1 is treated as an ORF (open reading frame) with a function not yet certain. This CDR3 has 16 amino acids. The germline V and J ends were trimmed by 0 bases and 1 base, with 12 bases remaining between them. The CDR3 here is CASSQSLVSGNTEAFF. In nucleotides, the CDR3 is TGCGCCAGCAGTCAATCGCTGGTGAGCGGGAACACTGAAGCTTTCTTT.

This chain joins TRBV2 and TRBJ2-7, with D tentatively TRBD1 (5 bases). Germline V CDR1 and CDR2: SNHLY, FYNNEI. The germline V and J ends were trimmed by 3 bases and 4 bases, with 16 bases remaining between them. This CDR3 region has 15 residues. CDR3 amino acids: CASSDHPLGQYEQYF. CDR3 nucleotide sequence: TGTGCCAGCAGTGACCACCCCCTGGGGCAGTACGAGCAGTACTTC.

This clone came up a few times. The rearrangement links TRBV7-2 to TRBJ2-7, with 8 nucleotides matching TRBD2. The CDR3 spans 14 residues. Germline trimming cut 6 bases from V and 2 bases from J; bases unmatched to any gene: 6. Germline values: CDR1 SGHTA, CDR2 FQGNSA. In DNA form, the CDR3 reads TGTGCCAGCAGAACCAGCGGGGGTCCCTACGAGCAGTACTTC. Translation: CASRTSGGPYEQYF.

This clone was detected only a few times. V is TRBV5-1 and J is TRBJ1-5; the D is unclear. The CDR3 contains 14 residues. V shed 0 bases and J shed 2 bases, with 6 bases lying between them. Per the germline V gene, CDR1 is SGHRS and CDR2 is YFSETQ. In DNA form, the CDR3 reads TGCGCCAGCAGCTTGGCGGTCGGCAATCAGCCCCAGCATTTT. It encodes CASSLAVGNQPQHF.

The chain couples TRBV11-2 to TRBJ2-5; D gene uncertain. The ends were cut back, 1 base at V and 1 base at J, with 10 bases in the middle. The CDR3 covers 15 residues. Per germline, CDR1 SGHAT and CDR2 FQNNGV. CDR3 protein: CASSLGQRLQETQYF. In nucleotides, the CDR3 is TGTGCCAGCAGCTTAGGGCAGAGACTCCAAGAGACCCAGTACTTC.

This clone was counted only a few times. The CDR3 region has the DNA TGTGCCAGCAGCTTAGTTGCGGCTCGGCGGGACTACGAGCAGTACTTC. The encoded protein is CASSLVAARRDYEQYF. The gene calls are TRBV11-2 and TRBJ2-7; the D gene is possibly TRBD2 (6 bases). Germline lookup yields CDR1 SGHAT and CDR2 FQNNGV. V was shortened by 1 base and J by 3 bases, with 16 bases between the two germline ends. The CDR3 sequence is 16 residues long.

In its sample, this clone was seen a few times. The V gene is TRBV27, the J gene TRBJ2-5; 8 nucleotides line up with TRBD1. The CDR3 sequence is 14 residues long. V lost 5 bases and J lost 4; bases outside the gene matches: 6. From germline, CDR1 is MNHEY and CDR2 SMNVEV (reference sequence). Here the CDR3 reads CASSHQGASETQYF. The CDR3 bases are TGTGCCAGCAGTCACCAGGGGGCTTCAGAGACCCAGTACTTC.

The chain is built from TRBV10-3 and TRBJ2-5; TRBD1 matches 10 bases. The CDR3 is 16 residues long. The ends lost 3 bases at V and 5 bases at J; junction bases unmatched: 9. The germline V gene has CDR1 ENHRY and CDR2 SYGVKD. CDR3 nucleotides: TGTGCCATCAGTGACCCCGACAGGGGGCGAGAGGAGACCCAGTACTTC. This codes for CAISDPDRGREETQYF.

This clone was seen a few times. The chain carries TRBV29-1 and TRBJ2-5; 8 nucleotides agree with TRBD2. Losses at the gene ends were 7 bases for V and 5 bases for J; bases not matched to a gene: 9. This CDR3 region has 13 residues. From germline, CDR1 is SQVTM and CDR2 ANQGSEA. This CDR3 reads CSAPKPGGETQYF. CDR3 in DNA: TGCAGCGCTCCTAAGCCGGGAGGGGAGACCCAGTACTTC.

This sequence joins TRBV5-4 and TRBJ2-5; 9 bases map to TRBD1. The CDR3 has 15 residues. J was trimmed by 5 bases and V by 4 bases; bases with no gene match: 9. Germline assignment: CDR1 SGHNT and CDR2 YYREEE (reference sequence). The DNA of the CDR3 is TGTGCCAGCAGCCAAGATTGGGACAGGGTGGAGACCCAGTACTTC. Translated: CASSQDWDRVETQYF. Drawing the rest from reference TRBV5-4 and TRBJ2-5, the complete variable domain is ETGVTQSPTHLIKTRGQQVTLRCSSQSGHNTVSWYQQALGQGPQFIFQYYREEENGRGNFPPRFSGLQFPNYSSELNVNALELDDSALYLCASSQDWDRVETQYFGPGTRLLVL.

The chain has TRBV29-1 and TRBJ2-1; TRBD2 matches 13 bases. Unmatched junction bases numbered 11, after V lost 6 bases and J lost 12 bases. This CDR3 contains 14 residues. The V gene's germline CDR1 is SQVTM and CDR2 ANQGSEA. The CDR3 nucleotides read TGCAGCGTCTTGGGACTAGCGGGAAACAATAGGCAGTTCTTC. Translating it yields CSVLGLAGNNRQFF.

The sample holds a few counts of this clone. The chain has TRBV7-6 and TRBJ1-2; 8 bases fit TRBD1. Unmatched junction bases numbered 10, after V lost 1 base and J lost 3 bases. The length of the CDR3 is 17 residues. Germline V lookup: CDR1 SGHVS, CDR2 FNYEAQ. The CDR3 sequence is CASSLVATGEFDYGYTF. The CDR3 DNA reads TGTGCCAGCAGCTTAGTTGCGACAGGGGAGTTTGACTATGGCTACACCTTC.

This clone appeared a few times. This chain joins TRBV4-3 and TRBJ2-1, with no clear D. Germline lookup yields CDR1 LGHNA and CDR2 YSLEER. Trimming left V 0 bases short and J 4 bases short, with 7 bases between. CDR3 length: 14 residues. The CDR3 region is CASSQDIRYNEQFF. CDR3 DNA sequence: TGCGCCAGCAGCCAAGATATCCGGTACAATGAGCAGTTCTTC.

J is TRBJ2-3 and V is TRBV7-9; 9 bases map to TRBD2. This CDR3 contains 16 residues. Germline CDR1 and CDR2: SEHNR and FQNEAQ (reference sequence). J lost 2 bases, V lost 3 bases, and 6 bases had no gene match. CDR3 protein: CASSFGLAGLTDTQYF. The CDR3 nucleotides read TGTGCCAGCAGCTTCGGGCTAGCGGGGCTCACAGATACGCAGTATTTT.

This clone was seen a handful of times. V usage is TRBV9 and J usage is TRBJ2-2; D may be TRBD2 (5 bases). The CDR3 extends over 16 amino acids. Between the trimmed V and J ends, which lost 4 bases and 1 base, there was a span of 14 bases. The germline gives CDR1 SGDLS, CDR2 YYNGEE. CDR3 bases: TGTGCCAGCAGCCCCCGGACTCGAGTGAACACCGGGGAGCTGTTTTTT. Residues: CASSPRTRVNTGELFF.

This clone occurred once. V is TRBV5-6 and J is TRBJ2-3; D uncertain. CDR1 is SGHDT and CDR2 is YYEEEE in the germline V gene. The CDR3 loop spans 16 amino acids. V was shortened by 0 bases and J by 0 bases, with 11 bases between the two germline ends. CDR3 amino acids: CASSLGLLRSTDTQYF. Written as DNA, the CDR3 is TGTGCCAGCAGCTTGGGCCTACTACGCAGCACAGATACGCAGTATTTT.

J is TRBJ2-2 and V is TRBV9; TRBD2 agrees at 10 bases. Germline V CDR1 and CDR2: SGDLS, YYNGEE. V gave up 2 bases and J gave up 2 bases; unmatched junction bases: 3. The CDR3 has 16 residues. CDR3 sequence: CASSVTSGINTGELFF. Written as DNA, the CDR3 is TGTGCCAGCAGCGTTACTAGCGGGATAAACACCGGGGAGCTGTTTTTT.

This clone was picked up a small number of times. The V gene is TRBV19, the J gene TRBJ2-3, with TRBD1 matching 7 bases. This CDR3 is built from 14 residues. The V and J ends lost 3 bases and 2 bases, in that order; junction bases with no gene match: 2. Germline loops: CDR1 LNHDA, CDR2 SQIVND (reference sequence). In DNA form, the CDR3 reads TGTGCCAGTAGTATGACAGGGTACACAGATACGCAGTATTTT. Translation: CASSMTGYTDTQYF.

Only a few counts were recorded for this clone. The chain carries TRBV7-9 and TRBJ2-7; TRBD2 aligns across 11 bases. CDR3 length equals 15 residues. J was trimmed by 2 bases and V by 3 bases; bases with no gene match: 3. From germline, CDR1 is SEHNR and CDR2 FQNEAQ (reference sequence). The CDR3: CASSLSSGRAYEQYF. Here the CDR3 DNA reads TGTGCCAGCAGCTTGAGTAGCGGGAGGGCCTACGAGCAGTACTTC.

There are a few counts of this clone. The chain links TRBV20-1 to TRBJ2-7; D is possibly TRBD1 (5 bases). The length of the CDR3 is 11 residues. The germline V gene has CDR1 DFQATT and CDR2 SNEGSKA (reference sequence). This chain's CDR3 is CSVQGIYEQYF. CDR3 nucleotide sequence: TGCAGCGTCCAGGGAATTTACGAGCAGTACTTC.

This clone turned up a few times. The CDR3 region is CASSPRGVNEKLFF. In DNA form, the CDR3 reads TGTGCCAGCTCACCGAGAGGAGTTAATGAAAAACTGTTTTTT. This sequence joins TRBV18 and TRBJ1-4; D is uncertain. V was cut by 3 bases and J by 4 bases, with 9 bases left in between. The germline V gene has CDR1 KGHSH and CDR2 LQKENI. The CDR3 is made up of 14 amino acids.

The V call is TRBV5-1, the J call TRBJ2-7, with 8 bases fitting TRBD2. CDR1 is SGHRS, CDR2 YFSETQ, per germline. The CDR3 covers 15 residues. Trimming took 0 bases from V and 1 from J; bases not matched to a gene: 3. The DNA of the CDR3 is TGCGCCAGCAGCTTGGCCCCGGGAGGGTCCTACGAGCAGTACTTC. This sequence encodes CASSLAPGGSYEQYF.

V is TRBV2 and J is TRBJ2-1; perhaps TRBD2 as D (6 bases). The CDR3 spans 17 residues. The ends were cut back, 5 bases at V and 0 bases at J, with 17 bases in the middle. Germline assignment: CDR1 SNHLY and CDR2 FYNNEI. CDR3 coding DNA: TGTGCCAGCAGTCCCGCGCTACGGGAGCGCTCCTACAATGAGCAGTTCTTC. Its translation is CASSPALRERSYNEQFF. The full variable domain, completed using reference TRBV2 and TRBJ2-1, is EPEVTQTPSHQVTQMGQEVILRCVPISNHLYFYWYRQILGQKVEFLVSFYNNEISEKSEIFDDQFSVERPDGSNFTLKIRSTKLEDSAMYFCASSPALRERSYNEQFFGPGTRLTVL.